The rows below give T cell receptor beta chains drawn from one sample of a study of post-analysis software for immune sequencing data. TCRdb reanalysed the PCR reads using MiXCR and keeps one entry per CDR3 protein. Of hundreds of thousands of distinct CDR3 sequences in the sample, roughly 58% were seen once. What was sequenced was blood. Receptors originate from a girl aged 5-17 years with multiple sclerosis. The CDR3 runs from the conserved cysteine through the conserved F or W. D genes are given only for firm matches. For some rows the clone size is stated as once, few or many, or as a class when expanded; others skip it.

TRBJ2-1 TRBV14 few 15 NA CASSQGKRVNNEQFF TGTGCCAGCAGCCAAGGAAAGAGGGTTAACAATGAGCAGTTCTTC
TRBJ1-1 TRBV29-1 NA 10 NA CSVDSTEAFF TGCAGCGTTGATTCGACTGAAGCTTTCTTT
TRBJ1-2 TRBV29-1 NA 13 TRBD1 CSVEESRTGGYTF TGCAGCGTTGAAGAATCTAGGACAGGTGGCTACACCTTC
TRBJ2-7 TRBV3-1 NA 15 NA CASSQEQSSYNEQYF TGTGCCAGCAGCCAAGAACAGAGCTCCTACAATGAGCAGTACTTC
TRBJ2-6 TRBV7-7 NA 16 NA CASSLGNRVGANVLTF TGTGCTAGCAGCTTAGGGAACAGGGTGGGGGCCAACGTCCTGACTTTC
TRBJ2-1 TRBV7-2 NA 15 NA CASSQRQGLYNEQFF TGTGCCAGCAGCCAGCGCCAGGGGCTTTACAATGAGCAGTTCTTC
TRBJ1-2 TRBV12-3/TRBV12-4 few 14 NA CASNQGRLSGGYTF TGTGCCAGCAACCAGGGACGGCTGTCGGGTGGCTACACCTTC
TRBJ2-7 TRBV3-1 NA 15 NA CASSQDAAGYYEQYF TGTGCCAGCAGCCAAGATGCAGCGGGCTACTACGAGCAGTACTTC
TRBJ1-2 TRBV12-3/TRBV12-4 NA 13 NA CASSLGAIDGYTF TGTGCCAGCAGTTTAGGCGCAATCGATGGCTACACCTTC
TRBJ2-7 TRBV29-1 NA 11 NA CSVAGAGEQYF TGCAGCGTTGCAGGGGCAGGGGAGCAGTACTTC
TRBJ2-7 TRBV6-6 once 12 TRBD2 CASNGGGGEQYF TGTGCCAGCAATGGCGGGGGAGGCGAGCAGTACTTC
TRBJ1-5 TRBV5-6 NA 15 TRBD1 CASSLYRGINQPQHF TGTGCCAGCAGTTTGTACAGGGGGATCAATCAGCCCCAGCATTTT
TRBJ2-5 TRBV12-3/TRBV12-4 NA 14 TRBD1 CASNNPGQQETQYF TGTGCCAGCAATAATCCGGGACAGCAAGAGACCCAGTACTTC
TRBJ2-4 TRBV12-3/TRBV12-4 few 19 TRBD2 CASSSPGLAGAIAKNIQYF TGTGCCAGCAGTTCCCCGGGACTAGCGGGAGCCATAGCCAAAAACATTCAGTACTTC
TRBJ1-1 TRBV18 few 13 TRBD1 CASSPGQGIEAFF TGTGCCAGCTCACCGGGACAGGGGATTGAAGCTTTCTTT
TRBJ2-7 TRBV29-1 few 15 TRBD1 CSVSKPGQQPYEQYF TGCAGCGTTTCGAAACCGGGACAGCAGCCCTACGAGCAGTACTTC
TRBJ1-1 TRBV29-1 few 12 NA CSVSGQFTEAFF TGCAGCGTATCCGGACAGTTCACTGAAGCTTTCTTT
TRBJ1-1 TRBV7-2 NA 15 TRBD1 CASSLEGAWNTEAFF TGTGCCAGCAGCTTAGAGGGGGCGTGGAACACTGAAGCTTTCTTT
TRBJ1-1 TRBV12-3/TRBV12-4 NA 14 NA CASRPPGAGAEAFF TGTGCCAGCAGGCCTCCGGGAGCTGGGGCTGAAGCTTTCTTT
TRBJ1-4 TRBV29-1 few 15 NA CSVVVTGRSNEKLFF TGCAGCGTTGTTGTAACAGGGAGGAGCAATGAAAAACTGTTTTTT
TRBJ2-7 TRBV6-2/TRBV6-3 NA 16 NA CASSYSLSAITGEQYF TGTGCCAGCAGTTACTCGCTGTCCGCAATTACGGGGGAGCAGTACTTC
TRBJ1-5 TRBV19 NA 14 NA CASKSAGNNQPQHF TGTGCCAGTAAGTCGGCCGGCAACAATCAGCCCCAGCATTTT
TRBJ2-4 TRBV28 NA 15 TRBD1 CASSWPGQGLNGQYF TGTGCCAGCAGTTGGCCAGGACAGGGATTAAACGGGCAGTACTTC
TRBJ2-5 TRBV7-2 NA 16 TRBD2 CASSLERLGGQETQYF TGTGCCAGCAGCTTAGAACGTTTGGGGGGGCAAGAGACCCAGTACTTC
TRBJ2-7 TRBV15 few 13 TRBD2 CATSREASYEQYF TGTGCCACTTCGCGGGAGGCCTCCTACGAGCAGTACTTC
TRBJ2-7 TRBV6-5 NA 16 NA CASSYHPGQGIYEQYF TGTGCCAGCAGTTACCACCCGGGGCAGGGGATCTACGAGCAGTACTTC
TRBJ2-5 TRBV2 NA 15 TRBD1 CASTKDRGSQETQYF TGTGCCAGCACTAAAGACAGGGGGAGCCAAGAGACCCAGTACTTC
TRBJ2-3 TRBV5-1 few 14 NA CASSLALGPDTQYF TGCGCCAGCAGCTTGGCTCTGGGGCCAGATACGCAGTATTTT
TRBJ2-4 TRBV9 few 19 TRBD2 CASSGGPGLAGQAKNIQYF TGTGCCAGCAGCGGAGGACCGGGACTAGCGGGACAAGCCAAAAACATTCAGTACTTC
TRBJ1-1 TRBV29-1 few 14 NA CSVGPIGGNTEAFF TGCAGCGTAGGACCGATCGGAGGGAACACTGAAGCTTTCTTT
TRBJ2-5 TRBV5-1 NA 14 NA CASSLQGRQETQYF TGCGCCAGCAGCCTACAGGGACGGCAAGAGACCCAGTACTTC
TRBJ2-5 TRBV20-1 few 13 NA CSASPGTQETQYF TGCAGTGCTAGCCCAGGGACCCAAGAGACCCAGTACTTC
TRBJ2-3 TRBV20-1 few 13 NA CSASRAPGDTQYF TGCAGTGCTAGTCGGGCCCCGGGGGATACGCAGTATTTT
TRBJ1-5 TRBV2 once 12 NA CASSEMGQPQHF TGTGCCAGCAGTGAAATGGGACAGCCCCAGCATTTT
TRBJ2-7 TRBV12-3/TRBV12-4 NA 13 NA CASSTGTHYEQYF TGTGCCAGCAGTACCGGGACCCACTACGAGCAGTACTTC
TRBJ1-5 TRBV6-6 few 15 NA CASRFPGVGKQPQHF TGTGCCAGCAGGTTCCCAGGGGTGGGAAAGCAGCCCCAGCATTTT
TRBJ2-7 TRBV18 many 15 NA CASSPGAKGTYEQYF TGTGCCAGCTCACCGGGGGCCAAGGGGACCTACGAGCAGTACTTC
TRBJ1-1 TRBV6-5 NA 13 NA CASRWSENTEAFF TGTGCCAGCAGGTGGAGCGAGAACACTGAAGCTTTCTTT
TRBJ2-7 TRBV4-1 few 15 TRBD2 CASSQGGLGTYEQYF TGCGCCAGCAGCCAAGGGGGACTAGGTACCTACGAGCAGTACTTC
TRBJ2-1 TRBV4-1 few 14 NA CASSPRGLVNEQFF TGCGCCAGCAGCCCCCGGGGCCTTGTTAATGAGCAGTTCTTC
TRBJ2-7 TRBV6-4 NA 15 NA CASSGGDSRSYEQYF TGTGCCAGCAGCGGGGGGGACAGTCGGTCCTACGAGCAGTACTTC
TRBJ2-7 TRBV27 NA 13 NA CASSTGTWGEQYF TGTGCCAGCAGCACCGGGACCTGGGGCGAGCAGTACTTC